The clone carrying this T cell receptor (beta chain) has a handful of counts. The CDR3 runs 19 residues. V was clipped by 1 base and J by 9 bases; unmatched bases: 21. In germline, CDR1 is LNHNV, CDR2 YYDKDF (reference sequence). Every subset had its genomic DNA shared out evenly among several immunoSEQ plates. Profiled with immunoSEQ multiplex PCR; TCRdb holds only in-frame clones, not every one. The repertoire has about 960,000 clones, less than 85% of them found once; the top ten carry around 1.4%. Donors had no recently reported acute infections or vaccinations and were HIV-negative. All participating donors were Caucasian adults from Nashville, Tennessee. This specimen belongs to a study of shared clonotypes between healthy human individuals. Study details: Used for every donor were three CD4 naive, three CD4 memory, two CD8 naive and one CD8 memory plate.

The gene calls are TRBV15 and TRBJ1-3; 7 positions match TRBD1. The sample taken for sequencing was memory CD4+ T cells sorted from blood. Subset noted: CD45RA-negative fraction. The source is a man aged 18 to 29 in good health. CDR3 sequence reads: CATSRVEGTVPGLGGTIYF. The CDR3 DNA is TGTGCCACCAGCAGAGTTGAGGGGACAGTGCCCGGGCTGGGGGGCACCATATATTTT.